The following is a T cell receptor (beta chain) sequence with its context. This sample is part of a study of blood T cell repertoires in COVID-19. Using immunoSEQ multiplex PCR, the repertoire was profiled, and TCRdb retains in-frame clones only, with some absent. The table shows hundreds of thousands of clones, with over 80% occurring only once. From germline, CDR1 is MDHEN and CDR2 SYDVKM. V lost 3 bases and J lost 2, with 10 bases in between. The CDR3 contains 14 residues. Sequencing was carried out using PBMCs or T cells enriched from blood (not recorded which). The receptor was derived from a woman aged 18-29 years who had recovered from COVID-19. The chain recombines TRBV28 with TRBJ1-1, with unresolved D. The CDR3 DNA follows: TGTGCCAGCAGTTTTCTTGCGGTAAACACTGAAGCTTTCTTT. Translating it yields CASSFLAVNTEAFF.